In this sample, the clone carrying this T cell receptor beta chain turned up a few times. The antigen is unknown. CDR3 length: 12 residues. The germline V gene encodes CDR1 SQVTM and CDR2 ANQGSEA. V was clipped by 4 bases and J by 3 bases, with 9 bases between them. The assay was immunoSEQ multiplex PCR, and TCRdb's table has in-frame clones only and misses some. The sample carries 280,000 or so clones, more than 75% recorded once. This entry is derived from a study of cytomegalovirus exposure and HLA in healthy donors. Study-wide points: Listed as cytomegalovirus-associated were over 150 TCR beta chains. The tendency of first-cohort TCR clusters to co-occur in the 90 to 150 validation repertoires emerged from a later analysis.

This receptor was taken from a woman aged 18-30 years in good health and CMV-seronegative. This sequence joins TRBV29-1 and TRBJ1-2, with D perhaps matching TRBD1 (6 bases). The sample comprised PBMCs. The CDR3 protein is CSVGDTDYGYTF. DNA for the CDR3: TGCAGCGTTGGGGACACCGACTATGGCTACACCTTC.